The rows below give T cell receptor beta chains drawn from one sample of a study of cytomegalovirus exposure and HLA in healthy donors. Sequenced by immunoSEQ multiplex PCR; TCRdb stores in-frame clones only, minus some. The sample has about 48,000 clones. The material sequenced was PBMCs. These receptors were obtained from a male donor in good health and CMV-seropositive. Both conserved end residues are part of each CDR3. The D gene is left open where the match is weak.

cdr3_aa cdr3_nt v_call d_call cdr3_length j_call
CASSQALDTVYEQYF TGTGCCAGCAGCCAAGCCCTCGACACCGTTTATGAGCAGTACTTC TRBV4-2 - 15 TRBJ2-7
CASSAWTGGYTFF TGTGCCAGCAGTGCCTGGACAGGGGGTTATACTTTCTTT TRBV27 TRBD1 13 TRBJ1-1
CASSLTAGSLEAFF TGTGCCAGCAGCTTAACAGCGGGGTCCCTCGAAGCTTTCTTT TRBV7-3 - 14 TRBJ1-1
CASTEGSGNTIYF TGTGCCAGCACTGAGGGAAGTGGAAACACCATATATTTT TRBV6-5 - 13 TRBJ1-3
CASFRQGEVSEQYF TGTGCCAGCTTTCGACAGGGGGAAGTCTCCGAGCAGTACTTC TRBV6-5 TRBD1 14 TRBJ2-7
CASSLAGAIPMNTEAFF TGTGCCAGCAGCTTAGCGGGGGCCATCCCCATGAACACTGAAGCTTTCTTT TRBV7-8 - 17 TRBJ1-1
CASSLVGTVNPYEQYF TGTGCCAGCAGCTTAGTCGGGACAGTAAATCCCTACGAGCAGTACTTC TRBV7-9 TRBD1 16 TRBJ2-7
CASSQEQAYNQPQHF TGCGCCAGCAGCCAAGAGCAGGCTTACAATCAGCCCCAGCATTTT TRBV4-1 - 15 TRBJ1-5
CASSLRLREGATTGELFF TGTGCCAGCAGTCTCCGCCTCCGGGAGGGGGCGACCACCGGGGAGCTGTTTTTT TRBV27 - 18 TRBJ2-2
CASSTWGQGNTEAFF TGTGCCAGCAGTACGTGGGGACAGGGGAACACTGAAGCTTTCTTT TRBV6-5 TRBD1 15 TRBJ1-1
CASSDPTGGRTEAFF TGTGCCAGCAGTGACCCCACAGGGGGTCGGACTGAAGCTTTCTTT TRBV6-4 TRBD1 15 TRBJ1-1
CASSLDGTSRETQYF TGTGCCAGCAGCTTAGACGGGACTAGCAGGGAGACCCAGTACTTC TRBV11-1 TRBD2 15 TRBJ2-5
CASSYWDSPSTDTQYF TGTGCCAGCAGTTACTGGGACAGTCCAAGCACAGATACGCAGTATTTT TRBV6-5 TRBD1 16 TRBJ2-3
CASSFRDQGGYTF TGTGCCAGCAGCTTCCGGGACCAGGGGGGCTACACCTTC TRBV2 - 13 TRBJ1-2
CASSRGPPGILNEKLFF TGCGCCAGCAGCAGAGGGCCCCCGGGCATCCTTAATGAAAAACTGTTTTTT TRBV4-1 - 17 TRBJ1-4
CASSNSLGWEGTYEQYF TGTGCCAGCAGTAACTCTTTGGGGTGGGAGGGAACCTACGAGCAGTACTTC TRBV25-1 TRBD2 17 TRBJ2-7
CASSLAGTSEETQYF TGCGCCAGCAGCTTGGCCGGGACTAGTGAAGAGACCCAGTACTTC TRBV5-1 TRBD2 15 TRBJ2-5
CASSQVLGDGYTF TGCGCCAGCAGCCAAGTCCTCGGGGATGGCTACACCTTC TRBV4-1 - 13 TRBJ1-2
CASSPNRDYYEQYF TGTGCCAGCAGTCCGAACAGGGACTACTACGAGCAGTACTTC TRBV25-1 - 14 TRBJ2-7
CASRRSDTQYF TGTGCCAGCAGGCGGTCAGATACGCAGTATTTT TRBV7-9 - 11 TRBJ2-3
CASSGTSGGTDTQYF TGTGCCAGCAGTGGGACTAGCGGGGGCACAGATACGCAGTATTTT TRBV6-1 TRBD2 15 TRBJ2-3
CASWIGQGLYEQYF TGTGCCAGCTGGATCGGACAGGGGCTGTACGAGCAGTACTTC TRBV2 TRBD1 14 TRBJ2-7
CASSLLRILTTEAFF TGTGCCAGCAGCTTACTACGTATTCTTACCACTGAAGCTTTCTTT TRBV7-9 - 15 TRBJ1-1
CASSPSYGETQYF TGTGCCAGCAGCCCATCTTACGGAGAGACCCAGTACTTC TRBV7-2 - 13 TRBJ2-5
CASSDKAGGPNNEQFF TGTGCCAGCAGTGATAAAGCGGGGGGCCCCAACAATGAGCAGTTCTTC TRBV2 TRBD2 16 TRBJ2-1
CASSLTRNTEAFF TGTGCCAGCAGCTTGACACGGAACACTGAAGCTTTCTTT TRBV5-4 - 13 TRBJ1-1
CASSQDRGVVTDTQYF TGTGCCAGCAGCCAAGATCGCGGGGTAGTGACAGATACGCAGTATTTT TRBV4-2 - 16 TRBJ2-3
CASSSDINSPLHF TGTGCCAGCAGTTCGGACATCAATTCACCCCTCCACTTT TRBV27 - 13 TRBJ1-6
CSGRGYTEAFF TGCAGCGGTAGGGGGTACACTGAAGCTTTCTTT TRBV29-1 - 11 TRBJ1-1
CASSRTSGGLYNEQFF TGTGCCAGCAGCCGGACTAGCGGGGGTCTCTACAATGAGCAGTTCTTC TRBV7-2 TRBD2 16 TRBJ2-1